One sample yielded the 16 T cell receptor beta chains listed below, sequenced in a study of Graves' ophthalmopathy and Graves' hyperthyroidism listed by TCRdb under 2018. This sample was sequenced with an Illumina HiSeq 2000. TCR beta CDR3 regions were amplified from RNA transcripts for repertoire sequencing. The first round was an RT-PCR using HTBI primers with the Qiagen OneStep RT-PCR kit, and this first round was followed by a second-round multiplex PCR, then size selection and purification. TCRdb reprocessed the public reads (quality trimming at Q25 with fastp, clone calling with MiXCR) and kept in-frame beta chains. One record per CDR3 amino acid sequence lists the most common genes and DNA. Within this sample are 1 million to 1.3 million distinct CDR3 sequences, with 36% of them counted one time only. The ten biggest clones cover approximately 10% of the sample. Sequencing input: peripheral blood or thyroid tissue (not recorded which). All receptors come from an adult man with Graves' hyperthyroidism.

This clonotype was counted between two and nine times. The V call is TRBV28, the J call TRBJ2-7; 7 bases align to TRBD2. The V gene end was trimmed by 6 bases and the J gene end by 4 bases; junction bases not matched to a gene: 6. The CDR3 has 13 residues. CDR1 is MDHEN, CDR2 SYDVKM, per germline. CDR3 in amino acids: CASRAGVVYEQYF. DNA of the CDR3: TGTGCCAGCAGGGCGGGAGTGGTATACGAGCAGTACTTC.

This clonotype was detected ten times or more. V is TRBV29-1 and J is TRBJ2-5, with D unclear. The germline gives CDR1 SQVTM, CDR2 ANQGSEA. Trimming took 5 bases from V and 5 from J, leaving 9 bases between them. This CDR3 spans 11 amino acids. The CDR3 region is CSVTTAETQYF. CDR3 coding DNA: TGCAGCGTTACCACAGCCGAGACCCAGTACTTC.

At least ten counts were recorded for this clonotype. The V and J genes are TRBV20-1 and TRBJ1-1, with D tentatively TRBD1 (5 bases). This CDR3 is built from 15 residues. Germline loops: CDR1 DFQATT, CDR2 SNEGSKA (reference sequence). V was clipped by 4 bases and J by 6 bases, with 21 bases between them. The CDR3 protein is CSATNRGRRGSEAFF. The CDR3 region has the DNA TGCAGTGCTACCAACCGGGGGAGGAGGGGCTCTGAAGCTTTCTTT.

The chain uses TRBV20-1 and TRBJ2-7; the D gene is possibly TRBD1 (5 bases). Germline CDR1 and CDR2: DFQATT and SNEGSKA (reference sequence). This CDR3 has 13 residues. Trimming took 6 bases from V and 6 from J, leaving 18 bases between them. Written as DNA, the CDR3 is TGCAGTGCCCGCAGAGTGCAGGGTCTCGAGCAGTACTTC. This gives the protein CSARRVQGLEQYF.

The V call is TRBV11-2, the J call TRBJ2-7; the D is unclear. The CDR3 contains 15 residues. V dropped 1 base and J dropped 0 bases, with 10 bases sitting between them. Germline loops: CDR1 SGHAT, CDR2 FQNNGV. This CDR3 reads CASSLGWGFSYEQYF. The CDR3, as DNA: TGTGCCAGCAGCTTAGGGTGGGGATTCTCCTACGAGCAGTACTTC.

Only a few counts were recorded for this clonotype. The genes are TRBV20-1 and TRBJ2-7, with TRBD1 as a possible D gene (6 bases). This CDR3 region has 13 residues. Germline V gives CDR1 DFQATT, CDR2 SNEGSKA (reference sequence). The ends were cut back, 3 bases at V and 3 bases at J, with 12 bases in the middle. The CDR3 is CSARPGVDYEQYF. CDR3 DNA sequence: TGCAGTGCTAGGCCAGGGGTCGACTACGAGCAGTACTTC.

This clonotype showed up many times. J is TRBJ1-2 and V is TRBV7-9, with D tentatively TRBD1 (6 bases). Germline assignment: CDR1 SEHNR and CDR2 FQNEAQ (reference sequence). This CDR3 is 15 amino acids long. Trimming cost V 6 bases and J 4 bases, with 18 bases left between them. The CDR3 nucleotides read TGTGCCAGCAGTTCCAGGACAGTCACCTTCTATGGCTACACCTTC. It codes for CASSSRTVTFYGYTF.

This clonotype showed up many times. The V call is TRBV14, the J call TRBJ2-5, with 14 bases matching TRBD2. Germline V gene sequence: CDR1 SGHDN, CDR2 FVKESK. This CDR3 spans 17 amino acids. Trimming at V came to 3 bases and at J to 5 bases, leaving 8 bases not matched to a gene. The CDR3 is CASSHSGTSGSRETQYF. The CDR3 coding sequence is TGTGCCAGCAGCCATTCCGGGACTAGCGGGAGTCGGGAGACCCAGTACTTC.

This clonotype was observed at least ten times. The rearrangement links TRBV20-1 to TRBJ1-4, with 7 bases that match TRBD1. CDR1 and CDR2 from the germline V gene are DFQATT and SNEGSKA (reference sequence). This CDR3 contains 14 residues. Unmatched junction bases numbered 10, after V lost 5 bases and J lost 7 bases. The CDR3 DNA reads as TGCAGTGCTGGCATTACAGGGGTGGGTGAAAAACTGTTTTTT. The encoded protein is CSAGITGVGEKLFF.

This chain joins TRBV30 and TRBJ1-1, with D unclear. The CDR3 runs to 15 residues. Between the trimmed V and J ends, which lost 1 base and 2 bases, there was a span of 14 bases. Germline CDR1 is GTSNPN and CDR2 is SVGIG (reference sequence). The CDR3 nucleotides are TGTGCCTGGAGTGGACGTGGACGGCTAAACACTGAAGCTTTCTTT. Translation gives CAWSGRGRLNTEAFF.

J is TRBJ2-1 and V is TRBV24-1; 7 nucleotides agree with TRBD2. The trim removed 8 bases at V and 4 bases at J, leaving 4 bases unmatched. This CDR3 is built from 13 residues. Germline V gene lookup returns CDR1 KGHDR and CDR2 SFDVKD. CDR3 residues: CATTSGRYNEQFF. CDR3 DNA: TGTGCCACCACTAGCGGACGGTACAATGAGCAGTTCTTC.

The chain links TRBV6-2 or TRBV6-3 to TRBJ1-5, with a tentative D call TRBD1 (5 bases). CDR3 length: 15 amino acids. V dropped 4 bases and J dropped 5 bases, with 15 bases sitting between them. The germline gives CDR1 MNHEY, CDR2 SVGEGT. The CDR3 loop is CASSSYRSADQPQHF. CDR3 bases: TGTGCCAGCAGTTCCTACAGGAGTGCGGATCAGCCCCAGCATTTT.

This chain connects TRBV29-1 to TRBJ1-2; 9 positions agree with TRBD1. CDR3 length equals 13 residues. The junction had 11 bases not matched to a gene; V was cut back by 7 bases and J by 8 bases. The germline V gene encodes CDR1 SQVTM and CDR2 ANQGSEA. CDR3 nucleotide sequence: TGCAGCGCCGTTCGGGACAGGGCATGGGGCTACACCTTC. Translation gives CSAVRDRAWGYTF.

The chain links TRBV24-1 to TRBJ2-5; 10 nucleotides match TRBD2. This CDR3 has 16 residues. Germline assignment: CDR1 KGHDR and CDR2 SFDVKD. V trimming: 4 bases; J trimming: 5 bases; junction bases outside the gene matches: 9. The CDR3 nucleotides are TGTGCCACCAGTGAAGCTCTAGCGGGAGTAGGGGAGACCCAGTACTTC. Translation gives CATSEALAGVGETQYF.

In its sample, this clonotype was seen many times. The V and J genes are TRBV7-6 and TRBJ1-5; D remains ambiguous. The germline V gene encodes CDR1 SGHVS and CDR2 FNYEAQ. The CDR3 covers 12 residues. V lost 2 bases, J lost 9 bases, and 8 bases lay in between. The chain's CDR3 is CASSLPGGPQHF. Here the CDR3 DNA reads TGTGCCAGCAGCTTACCCGGTGGGCCCCAGCATTTT.

This rearrangement joins TRBV29-1 to TRBJ2-7, with 12 bases identical to TRBD1. Germline V gene data show CDR1 as SQVTM and CDR2 as ANQGSEA. This CDR3 is 13 amino acids long. V shed 7 bases, J shed 8 bases, and the junction held 9 bases outside the gene matches. This CDR3 is CSGGDRGQPQQYF. The CDR3 coding sequence is TGCAGCGGGGGGGACAGGGGGCAGCCCCAGCAGTACTTC.